This T cell receptor (beta chain) stems from a study of control samples from healthy donors and cancer patients. Germline CDR1 GTSNPN, CDR2 SVGIG (reference sequence). With V trimmed by 8 bases and J by 5 bases, 11 bases remained unmatched. The CDR3 extends over 15 amino acids. TCRdb keeps only in-frame clones here, not all; method: immunoSEQ multiplex PCR. The sample consists of 65,000 to 90,000 clones, over 75% of them appearing once. V is TRBV30 and J is TRBJ2-3, with TRBD2 matching 12 bases. This receptor was obtained from a man aged 45 to 65 in good health. Sequencing was carried out using blood. CDR3 sequence reads: CAGVSLAGGQDTQYF. For the CDR3, the DNA is TGTGCCGGCGTATCTCTAGCGGGAGGGCAAGATACGCAGTATTTT.